The clone carrying this T cell receptor beta chain has ten or more counts. This CDR3 is 19 amino acids long. V lost 2 bases and J lost 0; bases outside the gene matches: 12. Germline V gives CDR1 LGHNT, CDR2 FRNRAP. The data were taken from a study of blood T cell repertoires in COVID-19. Study in general: Italy, Spain and the United States were the sources of the convalescent and acute COVID-19 samples. PBMCs, B-cell-depleted T cells, or T cells were the source of the cDNA or gDNA that made up the material.

Per the study methods: Cell counts per sample came from amplifying reference gene primers. The repertoire was sequenced with immunoSEQ multiplex PCR; TCRdb's copy has only in-frame clones and lacks some. D and trimming were read from the DNA, whereas the V and J calls and clone size are those reported in that table. The sample yields about 140,000 clones, roughly 88% seen once. The chain combines TRBV12-5 with TRBJ1-1; 10 bases fit TRBD1. The material sequenced was peripheral blood. This clonotype was sampled from a man between 60 and 75 years old with active or convalescent COVID-19. CDR3 residues: CASGLPTGTGVPMNTEAFF. CDR3 nucleotide sequence: TGTGCTAGTGGTTTGCCTACCGGGACAGGGGTTCCCATGAACACTGAAGCTTTCTTT.